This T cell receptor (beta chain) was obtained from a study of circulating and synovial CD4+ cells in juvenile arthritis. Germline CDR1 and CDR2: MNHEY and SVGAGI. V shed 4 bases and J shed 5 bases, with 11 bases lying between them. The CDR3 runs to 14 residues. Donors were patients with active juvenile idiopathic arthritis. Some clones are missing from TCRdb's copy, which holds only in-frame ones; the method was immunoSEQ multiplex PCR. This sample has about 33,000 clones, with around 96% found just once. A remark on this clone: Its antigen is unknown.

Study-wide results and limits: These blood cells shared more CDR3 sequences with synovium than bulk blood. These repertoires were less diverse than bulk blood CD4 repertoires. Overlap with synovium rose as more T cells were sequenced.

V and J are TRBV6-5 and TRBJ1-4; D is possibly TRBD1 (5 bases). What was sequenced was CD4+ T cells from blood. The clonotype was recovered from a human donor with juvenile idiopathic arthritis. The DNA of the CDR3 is TGTGCCAGCAGTTTCAGGGCCCAAAATGAAAAACTGTTTTTT. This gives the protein CASSFRAQNEKLFF.